This note documents a single T cell receptor beta chain sequence. V lost 4 bases, J lost 5 bases, and 13 bases lay in between. This CDR3 is 13 amino acids long. Germline CDR1 and CDR2: SGDLS and YYNGEE. The sample comes from a study of blood T cell repertoires in COVID-19. Across the study: Acute-phase and convalescent COVID-19 samples originated in the United States, Italy and Spain.

Methods used by the authors: Nucleated cell counts were estimated from reference gene primer amplification. The method was immunoSEQ multiplex PCR; TCRdb's version includes in-frame clones alone and lacks a portion of them. From that table come the V and J calls and clone size; the DNA was used to work out D and trimming. The profile shows about 120,000 clones, more than 75% of them singletons. This sequence joins TRBV9 and TRBJ2-7; D is unclear. Material: peripheral blood. This TCR came from a man aged 55 to 70 with acute or convalescent COVID-19. DNA for the CDR3: TGTGCCAGCAGCCTCGCCAGGATGGACGAGCAGTACTTC. Translating gives CASSLARMDEQYF.